This is a list of T cell receptor beta chains from one sample in a study of T cells in Graves' hyperthyroidism and ophthalmopathy. One entry per CDR3 protein results from TCRdb running MiXCR on the multiplex PCR reads. This sample carries 600,000 to 850,000 distinct CDR3 sequences, around a sixth of them seen once, and the ten largest clones take roughly a sixth. The source material was blood. All receptors come from a woman between 50 and 59 years old with Graves' hyperthyroidism that later progressed to Graves' ophthalmopathy. Each CDR3 is given with its conserved first and last residue.

V: TRBV20-1
CDR3: CSARHGQFNEKLFF

V: TRBV10-3
CDR3: CAISYQKSNTEAFF

V: TRBV7-3
CDR3: CASSVALSEETQYF

V: TRBV15
CDR3: CATSKGPGYGYTF

V: TRBV3-1
CDR3: CASSLGGEWGNEQFF

V: TRBV6-5
CDR3: CASSYSPGRETQYF

V: TRBV5-1
CDR3: CASRNTGTTNEKLFF

V: TRBV29-1
CDR3: CSAEWAEAFF

V: TRBV6-1
CDR3: CASSEALDRGKLFF

V: TRBV2
CDR3: CASSEGSLGTYEQYF

V: TRBV29-1
CDR3: CSVLDGYSNQPQHF

V: TRBV10-3
CDR3: CAISPDGLYGYTF

V: TRBV11-2
CDR3: CASSPSPLNTEAFF

V: TRBV5-1
CDR3: CASSGWTGGNPSGYTF

V: TRBV2
CDR3: CASSGSTHGGTGELFF

V: TRBV9
CDR3: CASSVVGGYGYTF

V: TRBV11-3
CDR3: CASSANNEQFF

V: TRBV27
CDR3: CASSPGGGTTANTGELFF

V: TRBV2
CDR3: CASSVAGLNTEAFF

V: TRBV20-1
CDR3: CSAKEFRGNTGELFF

V: TRBV9
CDR3: CASSPGRTFGNEQFF

V: TRBV6-1
CDR3: CASRDRGGGEKLFF

V: TRBV4-1
CDR3: CASSQDYRPNYEQYF

V: TRBV6-1
CDR3: CASKRDRSFNQPQHF

V: TRBV5-1
CDR3: CASSFGGAADTQYF

V: TRBV4-1
CDR3: CASSQVGRSNSPLHF

V: TRBV2
CDR3: CASSPLQGPGELFF

V: TRBV27
CDR3: CASNLPRQPGNTIYF

V: TRBV29-1
CDR3: CSVSRGLGQPQHF

V: TRBV29-1
CDR3: CSVARQGKETQYF

V: TRBV6-1
CDR3: CASSPAGRGSNQPQHF

V: TRBV10-3
CDR3: CAISRAATNEKLFF

V: TRBV7-9
CDR3: CASSLTGTGRTEAFF

V: TRBV11-3
CDR3: CASSPGIGGYTGELFF

V: TRBV5-5
CDR3: CASSLAWDSNQPQHF

V: TRBV6-1
CDR3: CASRVSAGQGSSPLHF

V: TRBV11-2
CDR3: CASSSRRTVNTEAFF

V: TRBV12-3/TRBV12-4
CDR3: CASSSRDTNYGYTF

V: TRBV6-2/TRBV6-3
CDR3: CASSYSRLAGALTDTQYF

V: TRBV20-1
CDR3: CSARVSEGSYNEQFF

V: TRBV18
CDR3: CASSPGNGYTF

V: TRBV18
CDR3: CASSLTDQPQHF

V: TRBV3-1
CDR3: CASSHTDRSGHEQYF

V: TRBV12-3/TRBV12-4
CDR3: CASSFEQNYEQYF

V: TRBV7-9
CDR3: CASSLVGGLPYNEQFF

V: TRBV13
CDR3: CASSPSGQRINSPLHF

V: TRBV6-5
CDR3: CASSYPGGGSGNTIYF

V: TRBV7-2
CDR3: CASSLGWDGNYGYTF

V: TRBV6-1
CDR3: CASSEESGTEAFF

V: TRBV12-5
CDR3: CASGLARASGNTIYF

V: TRBV6-1
CDR3: CASSESMTDGYTF

V: TRBV27
CDR3: CASTPIDRYNSPLHF

V: TRBV3-1
CDR3: CASSRGRNEQFF

V: TRBV19
CDR3: CASSIDLGNTEAFF